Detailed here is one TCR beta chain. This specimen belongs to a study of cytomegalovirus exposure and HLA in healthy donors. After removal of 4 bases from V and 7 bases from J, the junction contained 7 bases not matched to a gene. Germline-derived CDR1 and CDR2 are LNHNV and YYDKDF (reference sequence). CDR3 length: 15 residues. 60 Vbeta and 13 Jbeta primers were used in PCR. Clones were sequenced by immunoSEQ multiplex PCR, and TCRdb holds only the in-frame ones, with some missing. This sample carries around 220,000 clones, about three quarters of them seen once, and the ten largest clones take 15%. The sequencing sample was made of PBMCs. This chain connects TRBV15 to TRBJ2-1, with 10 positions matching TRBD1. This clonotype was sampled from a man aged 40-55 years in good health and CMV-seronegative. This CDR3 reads CATSMLPGQGNEQFF. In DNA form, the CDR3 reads TGTGCCACCAGCATGCTGCCGGGACAGGGGAATGAGCAGTTCTTC.